The 18 T cell receptor beta chains presented below share a single source sample, sequenced in a study of CD8+ T cells in alopecia areata. Noted treatment: oral pan-JAK inhibitor, 5-10 mg twice daily. RNA was isolated and reverse transcribed to cDNA, the sequencing template. TCRdb's table, derived via immunoSEQ multiplex PCR, lists solely in-frame clones and lacks some. Here the sample spans about 210,000 clones, just over 65% being singletons. Sequenced material: CD4+ T cells sorted from blood, taken at approximately week 42, from a patient treated with tofacitinib. The receptors shown here come from a human donor with alopecia areata.

A single count supports this clone. This chain joins TRBV15 and TRBJ2-3, with D tentatively TRBD2 (5 bases). The CDR3 runs 16 residues. V shed 3 bases and J shed 0 bases, with 13 bases lying between them. Germline V gives CDR1 LNHNV, CDR2 YYDKDF (reference sequence). Here the CDR3 DNA reads TGTGCCACCAGCAGGGCTAGCTACGGAAGCACAGATACGCAGTATTTT. Translation: CATSRASYGSTDTQYF.

The genes are TRBV18 and TRBJ1-6; maybe TRBD1 (6 bases). Trimming stripped 2 bases from V and 5 bases from J, with 13 bases between. The V gene's germline CDR1 is KGHSH and CDR2 LQKENI. There are 16 residues in the CDR3. CDR3 residues: CASSPNQGGDNSPLHF. DNA for the CDR3: TGTGCCAGCTCACCAAACCAAGGGGGAGATAATTCACCCCTCCACTTT.

This clone appeared a few times. V gene TRBV5-1 combines with J gene TRBJ2-4, with D perhaps matching TRBD2 (6 bases). CDR1 SGHRS and CDR2 YFSETQ come from the germline V gene. The CDR3 loop spans 13 amino acids. V was pared by 0 bases and J by 9 bases, with 10 bases between. The CDR3 is CASSLAGRSIQYF. The CDR3 nucleotides are TGCGCCAGCAGCTTGGCAGGGAGGAGCATTCAGTACTTC.

The chain is built from TRBV5-6 and TRBJ1-5; no clear D gene. The CDR3 consists of 12 residues. Per germline, CDR1 SGHDT and CDR2 YYEEEE. Trimming left V 3 bases short and J 7 bases short, with 8 bases between. CDR3 amino acids: CASSYSGQPQHF. DNA for the CDR3: TGTGCCAGCAGCTACTCGGGGCAGCCCCAGCATTTT.

V usage is TRBV5-1 and J usage is TRBJ2-3, with D uncertain. The germline gives CDR1 SGHRS, CDR2 YFSETQ. V was trimmed by 0 bases and J by 3 bases, leaving 14 bases between them. CDR3 length equals 16 residues. The CDR3 DNA sequence: TGCGCCAGCAGCTTGGACGCCGGGCCGAAGACAGATACGCAGTATTTT. Its protein product is CASSLDAGPKTDTQYF.

The V and J genes are TRBV30 and TRBJ1-2; D is perhaps TRBD1 (6 bases). V was trimmed by 5 bases and J by 4 bases, leaving 11 bases between them. This CDR3 contains 12 residues. Germline V lookup: CDR1 GTSNPN, CDR2 SVGIG (reference sequence). The CDR3 coding sequence is TGTGCCTGGGCCGGGACACCCTATGGCTACACCTTC. Its protein is CAWAGTPYGYTF.

This clone was counted a few times. The gene calls are TRBV4-3 and TRBJ2-7; D is unresolved. CDR1 is LGHNA, CDR2 YSLEER, per germline. With 2 bases removed from V and 4 bases from J, the gap between germline ends came to 9 bases. The CDR3 runs to 13 residues. The CDR3 region is CASSQLVSYEQYF. In nucleotides, the CDR3 is TGCGCCAGCAGCCAACTAGTTAGTTACGAGCAGTACTTC.

This clone was seen a handful of times. V is TRBV29-1 and J is TRBJ2-2; no reliable D call. Germline V gene data show CDR1 as SQVTM and CDR2 as ANQGSEA. Deletions cut 7 bases from V and 0 bases from J, with 6 bases between. The CDR3 is 12 residues long. The CDR3 sequence is CSGQTNTGELFF. The CDR3 DNA follows: TGCAGCGGGCAGACGAACACCGGGGAGCTGTTTTTT.

The genes are TRBV4-3 and TRBJ1-2, with 7 bases matching TRBD1. V shed 4 bases and J 2 bases; nucleotides not matched to a gene: 4. CDR1 is LGHNA and CDR2 is YSLEER in the germline V gene. There are 14 residues in the CDR3. CDR3 in amino acids: CASSRQGQNYGYTF. In DNA, the CDR3 is TGCGCCAGCAGCCGGCAGGGACAGAACTATGGCTACACCTTC.

The genes are TRBV29-1 and TRBJ2-5, with D perhaps TRBD1 (5 bases). V shed 3 bases and J shed 5 bases, with 16 bases lying between them. Germline V CDR1 and CDR2: SQVTM, ANQGSEA. The CDR3 sequence is 14 residues long. The CDR3 coding sequence is TGCAGCGTTGACCATGGGGCGGCCGGCGAGACCCAGTACTTC. It translates to CSVDHGAAGETQYF.

This chain links TRBV11-3 with TRBJ2-6, with TRBD1 matching over 8 bases. The CDR3 spans 19 residues. V dropped 5 bases and J dropped 4; count of bases not matched to a gene: 16. Germline-derived CDR1 and CDR2 are SGHNT and YENEEA. The CDR3 is CASSPAGTGYSLGANVLTF. The CDR3 nucleotides are TGTGCCAGCAGCCCTGCCGGGACAGGCTATTCGTTGGGGGCCAACGTCCTGACTTTC.

This chain uses TRBV20-1 with TRBJ2-2; D unresolved. Germline CDR1 and CDR2: DFQATT and SNEGSKA (reference sequence). Trimming left V 4 bases short and J 6 bases short, with 6 bases between. The CDR3 spans 11 residues. CDR3 coding DNA: TGCAGTGCTAAACTCGCCGGGGAGCTGTTTTTT. Residues: CSAKLAGELFF.

V is TRBV30 and J is TRBJ1-1; possibly TRBD1 for D (5 bases). The length of the CDR3 is 13 residues. Germline CDR1 reads GTSNPN; CDR2 reads SVGIG (reference sequence). Deletions cut 5 bases from V and 0 bases from J, with 10 bases between. This CDR3 reads CAWARGLNTEAFF. The CDR3 DNA follows: TGTGCCTGGGCTCGGGGCCTGAACACTGAAGCTTTCTTT.

This chain connects TRBV7-2 to TRBJ2-1; 15 bases agree with TRBD2. The germline gives CDR1 SGHTA, CDR2 FQGNSA. V lost 4 bases and J lost 0; bases outside the gene matches: 7. The CDR3 has 19 residues. CDR3 amino acids: CASSYPGLAGGSSYNEQFF. CDR3 sequence (DNA): TGTGCCAGCAGCTACCCGGGACTAGCGGGGGGTTCCTCCTACAATGAGCAGTTCTTC.

The CDR3 sequence: CASRPGLWDTQYF. The CDR3 bases are TGTGCCAGCAGACCGGGACTGTGGGATACGCAGTATTTT. The chain joins TRBV6-5 to TRBJ2-3, with D maybe TRBD2 (6 bases). V was shortened by 6 bases and J by 6 bases, with 13 bases between the two germline ends. Per germline, CDR1 MNHEY and CDR2 SVGAGI. CDR3 length: 13 residues.

This sequence joins TRBV19 and TRBJ2-7, with D perhaps TRBD1 or TRBD2 (5 bases each). The germline V and J ends were trimmed by 5 bases and 0 bases, with 14 bases remaining between them. The CDR3 covers 15 residues. Per germline, CDR1 LNHDA and CDR2 SQIVND (reference sequence). DNA of the CDR3: TGTGCCAGTAGTTCTCGGGCAGGGAGCTCCTACGAGCAGTACTTC. Its protein is CASSSRAGSSYEQYF. Using reference TRBV19 and TRBJ2-7 for the parts outside the CDR3, the full variable domain is DGGITQSPKYLFRKEGQNVTLSCEQNLNHDAMYWYRQDPGQGLRLIYYSQIVNDFQKGDIAEGYSVSREKKESFPLTVTSAQKNPTAFYLCASSSRAGSSYEQYFGPGTRLTVT.

Regarding this clone: The same CDR3 is also encoded by other DNA sequences in this sample. V is TRBV29-1 and J is TRBJ2-7, with TRBD2 as a possible D gene (5 bases). Germline loops: CDR1 SQVTM, CDR2 ANQGSEA. This CDR3 is 11 amino acids long. Trimming removed 0 bases at V and 5 bases at J, with 5 bases between. CDR3 coding DNA: TGCAGCGTTGAAGAGCGGGACGAGCAGTACTTC. Its translation is CSVEERDEQYF.

This clone occurred a few times. The chain employs TRBV7-2 and TRBJ2-1, with no clear D. The CDR3 sequence is 12 residues long. Germline V CDR1 and CDR2: SGHTA, FQGNSA. The ends were cut back, 5 bases at V and 9 bases at J, with 11 bases in the middle. The CDR3, as DNA: TGTGCCAGCAGCCCCGGGTGGACTGAGCAGTTCTTC. Its translation: CASSPGWTEQFF.